These 15 T cell receptor beta chains came from one sample sequenced in a study of CD8 T cells in Susac syndrome. Random hexamers were used to reverse transcribe the RNA input (roughly 0.5 to 1 ug). TCRdb recomputed calls from the immunoSEQ multiplex PCR reads with MiXCR, one row per CDR3 protein. The sample gives a few hundred thousand distinct CDR3 sequences, about 95% of which show up once; 0.095% is in the top ten. The specimen was CD4+ T cells from PBMCs. Source of these receptors: a human donor with multiple sclerosis.

The rearrangement links TRBV4-1 to TRBJ1-1; D is perhaps TRBD1 (5 bases). Trimming shortened V by 1 base and J by 8 bases, and 11 bases separated the two germline ends. The germline CDR1 and CDR2 sequences are MGHRA and YSYEKL. This CDR3 has 13 residues. In DNA form, the CDR3 reads TGCGCCAGCAGCCAAGTATTCGGACAAGAAGCTTTCTTT. This gives the protein CASSQVFGQEAFF.

This chain joins TRBV5-1 and TRBJ2-7; the match to TRBD2 covers 7 bases. J was trimmed by 0 bases and V by 3 bases; bases with no gene match: 12. The CDR3 is made up of 17 amino acids. Per germline, CDR1 SGHRS and CDR2 YFSETQ. The CDR3 DNA is TGCGCCAGCAGCTCCTCCCCGGGGGGAGTCAGCTCCTACGAGCAGTACTTC. Amino acid sequence: CASSSSPGGVSSYEQYF.

J is TRBJ2-1 and V is TRBV9; D is possibly TRBD2 (5 bases). Germline CDR1 and CDR2: SGDLS and YYNGEE. The CDR3 has 13 residues. V dropped 3 bases and J dropped 6 bases, with 10 bases sitting between them. The CDR3 sequence: CASSAGVFNEQFF. The DNA for the CDR3 is TGTGCCAGCAGCGCCGGGGTATTCAATGAGCAGTTCTTC.

The gene calls are TRBV27 and TRBJ2-7, with no clear D. Trimming removed 5 bases at V and 3 bases at J, with 11 bases between. The germline V gene has CDR1 MNHEY and CDR2 SMNVEV (reference sequence). This CDR3 has 13 amino acids. CDR3 residues: CASSTRLLYEQYF. The CDR3 DNA follows: TGTGCCAGCAGTACGCGGCTCCTCTACGAGCAGTACTTC.

This chain uses TRBV11-2 with TRBJ1-2; the match to TRBD1 covers 10 bases. Trimming took 5 bases from V and 4 from J; bases not matched to a gene: 4. CDR3 size: 14 residues. Per the germline V gene, CDR1 is SGHAT and CDR2 is FQNNGV. The CDR3 loop is CASSADRGIYGYTF. The CDR3 DNA sequence: TGTGCCAGCAGCGCGGACAGGGGGATCTATGGCTACACCTTC. The entire variable domain, with the rest obtained from reference TRBV11-2 and TRBJ1-2, is as follows: EAGVAQSPRYKIIEKRQSVAFWCNPISGHATLYWYQQILGQGPKLLIQFQNNGVVDDSQLPKDRFSAERLKGVDSTLKIQPAKLEDSAVYLCASSADRGIYGYTFGSGTRLTVV.

V usage is TRBV7-6 and J usage is TRBJ2-3; unclear D gene. The V end was cut by 1 base, the J end by 2 bases, with 13 bases between. Germline V gives CDR1 SGHVS, CDR2 FNYEAQ. The CDR3 consists of 16 residues. As DNA, the CDR3 is TGTGCCAGCAGCTTAGAAGCCGGCTCGAACACAGATACGCAGTATTTT. This translates into CASSLEAGSNTDTQYF.

The rearrangement uses TRBV20-1 and TRBJ1-2; 8 bases map to TRBD1. V gave up 6 bases and J gave up 2 bases; unmatched junction bases: 2. The germline V gene encodes CDR1 DFQATT and CDR2 SNEGSKA (reference sequence). The CDR3 has 12 residues. The CDR3 DNA is TGCAGTGCGAGACAGGGGAACTATGGCTACACCTTC. Its protein is CSARQGNYGYTF.

V usage is TRBV29-1 and J usage is TRBJ2-1; 8 bases line up with TRBD1. The CDR3 extends over 14 amino acids. Germline V gives CDR1 SQVTM, CDR2 ANQGSEA. V was pared by 4 bases and J by 4 bases, with 6 bases of the junction left unmatched. The CDR3 sequence is CSVAGQVQYNEQFF. CDR3 coding DNA: TGCAGCGTTGCGGGACAGGTTCAATACAATGAGCAGTTCTTC.

J is TRBJ1-3 and V is TRBV29-1; TRBD1 is a possible D gene (6 bases). Germline CDR1 SQVTM, CDR2 ANQGSEA. The ends were cut back, 7 bases at V and 9 bases at J, with 22 bases in the middle. This CDR3 has 14 residues. DNA of the CDR3: TGCAGCGCAACCCCGATTGGGGGGCCTCGCACCATATATTTT. This gives the protein CSATPIGGPRTIYF.

The chain joins TRBV30 to TRBJ1-2; no reliable D call. The CDR3 runs to 11 residues. With 5 bases removed from V and 2 bases from J, the gap between germline ends came to 6 bases. Germline values: CDR1 GTSNPN, CDR2 SVGIG (reference sequence). The CDR3 nucleotides read TGTGCCTGGGGCCACAACTATGGCTACACCTTC. As protein: CAWGHNYGYTF.

The chain links TRBV20-1 to TRBJ2-7; D possibly corresponds to TRBD2 (5 bases). Germline-derived CDR1 and CDR2 are DFQATT and SNEGSKA (reference sequence). The V gene lost 6 bases and the J gene lost 0 bases, with 18 bases spanning the gap. This CDR3 comprises 15 residues. CDR3 nucleotide sequence: TGCAGTGCCCTACCGGGGAGCCAGGCCTCCTACGAGCAGTACTTC. Encoded protein: CSALPGSQASYEQYF.

This clonotype has just one count. The chain has TRBV4-2 and TRBJ2-5; the match to TRBD2 covers 7 bases. V was clipped by 1 base and J by 5 bases; unmatched bases: 10. This CDR3 has 16 amino acids. Germline CDR1 and CDR2: LGHNA and YNFKEQ. The CDR3 DNA sequence: TGTGCCAGCAGCCAAGGGGGCGGGAGTGAGGCGGAGACCCAGTACTTC. Its translation is CASSQGGGSEAETQYF.

This clonotype was recorded only once. The gene calls are TRBV18 and TRBJ2-7; D unclear. Germline V lookup: CDR1 KGHSH, CDR2 LQKENI. Trimming removed 4 bases from V and 2 bases from J, with 9 bases in between. The CDR3 consists of 13 residues. This chain's CDR3 is CASSQNPTYEQYF. For the CDR3, the DNA is TGTGCCAGCTCACAAAATCCGACCTACGAGCAGTACTTC.

The CDR3 protein is CASSVKGQGAVADTQYF. CDR3 DNA sequence: TGTGCCAGCAGCGTTAAGGGACAGGGGGCCGTCGCAGATACGCAGTATTTT. The chain couples TRBV9 to TRBJ2-3; 12 positions match TRBD1. The junction had 8 bases not matched to a gene; V was cut back by 2 bases and J by 4 bases. Germline V gene lookup returns CDR1 SGDLS and CDR2 YYNGEE. There are 17 residues in the CDR3. Supplemented by reference TRBV9 and TRBJ2-3, the full variable domain reads DSGVTQTPKHLITATGQRVTLRCSPRSGDLSVYWYQQSLDQGLQFLIQYYNGEERAKGNILERFSAQQFPDLHSELNLSSLELGDSALYFCASSVKGQGAVADTQYFGPGTRLTVL.

The chain uses TRBV2 and TRBJ2-7; TRBD1 or TRBD2 may be the D gene (5 bases each). Trimming pared 4 bases from V and 3 bases from J, leaving 16 bases between. Germline CDR1 reads SNHLY; CDR2 reads FYNNEI. The CDR3 consists of 15 residues. The CDR3 DNA reads TGTGCCAGCAGTGCAGTTTGGGACGGTCGCTACGAGCAGTACTTC. Encoded protein: CASSAVWDGRYEQYF. The variable domain in full, with the rest retrieved from reference TRBV2 and TRBJ2-7, is EPEVTQTPSHQVTQMGQEVILRCVPISNHLYFYWYRQILGQKVEFLVSFYNNEISEKSEIFDDQFSVERPDGSNFTLKIRSTKLEDSAMYFCASSAVWDGRYEQYFGPGTRLTVT.